This T cell receptor (beta chain) was sequenced in a study of early T cells in non-severe SARS-CoV-2 infection. Using its own MiXCR run on the 5' RACE reads, TCRdb lists one record per CDR3 protein. The table includes around 30,000 distinct CDR3 sequences, about 5.3% detected once. As for this clonotype: This could be a read error, since a much larger clone is one nucleotide away.

Trimming took 5 bases from V and 1 from J, leaving 3 bases between them. The CDR3 runs to 11 residues. Input material: whole blood. This TCR was recovered from an adult who was a healthcare worker with PCR-confirmed SARS-CoV-2 infection or an uninfected control (not recorded which). This chain joins TRBV12-3 or TRBV12-4 and TRBJ2-7; no reliable D call. The CDR3 loop reads CASSNSYEQYF. The CDR3, as DNA: TGTGCCAGCAGTAATTCCTACGAGCAGTACTTC.